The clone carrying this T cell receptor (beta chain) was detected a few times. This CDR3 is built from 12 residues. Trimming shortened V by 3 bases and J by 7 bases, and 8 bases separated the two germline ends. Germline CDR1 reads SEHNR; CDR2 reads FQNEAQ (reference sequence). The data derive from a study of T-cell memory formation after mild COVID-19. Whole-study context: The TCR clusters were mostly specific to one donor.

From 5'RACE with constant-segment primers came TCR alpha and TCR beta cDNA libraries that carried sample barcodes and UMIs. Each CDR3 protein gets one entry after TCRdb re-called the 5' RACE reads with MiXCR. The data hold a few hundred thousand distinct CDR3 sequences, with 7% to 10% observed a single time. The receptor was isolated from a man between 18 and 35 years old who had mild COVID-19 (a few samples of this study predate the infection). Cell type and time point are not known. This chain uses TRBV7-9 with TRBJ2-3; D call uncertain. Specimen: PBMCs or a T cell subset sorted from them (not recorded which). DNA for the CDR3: TGTGCCAGCAGCTTTTTAGGTAATACGCAGTATTTT. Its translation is CASSFLGNTQYF. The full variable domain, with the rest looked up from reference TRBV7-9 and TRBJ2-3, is DTGVSQNPRHKITKRGQNVTFRCDPISEHNRLYWYRQTLGQGPEFLTYFQNEAQLEKSRLLSDRFSAERPKGSFSTLEIQRTEQGDSAMYLCASSFLGNTQYFGPGTRLTVL.